This T cell receptor (beta chain) is drawn from a study of T cell responses to AZD1222 COVID-19 vaccine. Overall study: Doses given second, at about 4 or about 12 weeks, were pooled. Study-level results: Epitopes outside B.1.351 and B.1.1.7 mutated regions reportedly drew nearly half of spike TCRs. Sampling captured repertoires only after the peak T cell response.

Of note for this clone: What it recognizes is unknown.

TCRdb's table, derived via immunoSEQ multiplex PCR, lists solely in-frame clones and lacks some. The sample lists around 100,000 clones; 88% were seen once. Trimming removed 2 bases from V and 11 bases from J, with 23 bases in between. The CDR3 spans 15 residues. Germline CDR1 SGHNT, CDR2 YYREEE (reference sequence). The receptor comes from an adult in good health. Sequenced here: peripheral blood, sampled on day 0 of AZD1222 vaccination. The chain uses TRBV5-4 and TRBJ2-7, with D tentatively TRBD2 (8 bases). The CDR3 reads CASSLGGVSGKGKYF. DNA for the CDR3: TGTGCCAGCAGCTTAGGGGGCGTTAGCGGGAAGGGGAAGTACTTC.